Listed below are T cell receptor beta chains from one sample, sequenced in a study of esophageal squamous cell carcinoma under preoperative chemotherapy. TCRdb redid the calling of the PCR reads with MiXCR, one entry per CDR3 protein. The top ten clones hold roughly 32% of a sample with 15,000 to 20,000 distinct CDR3 sequences, approximately 44% of them seen once. This material was collected from a patient given preoperative chemotherapy. These receptors originate from a human donor with esophageal squamous cell carcinoma. The donor label of this sample is uncertain. Both conserved end residues are part of each CDR3. The D gene is left open where the match is weak. The size field is filled for only some rows; it gives once, few, many or a size class.

abundance	d_gene	v_gene	j_gene	CDR3aa	CDR3nt
.	.	TRBV3-1	TRBJ2-3	CASSQDAGLNTQYF	TGTGCCAGCAGCCAAGATGCGGGCTTAAATACGCAGTATTTT
.	TRBD2	TRBV6-2/TRBV6-3	TRBJ2-3	CASSPTSNTGEQYF	TGTGCCAGCAGTCCGACTAGCAACACCGGGGAGCAGTATTTT
many	.	TRBV7-8	TRBJ2-5	CVGGKGYGETQYF	TGTGTTGGCGGGAAGGGATATGGAGAGACCCAGTACTTC
.	TRBD2	TRBV7-2	TRBJ2-5	CASSLVDASGRSTYNEQYF	TGTGCCAGCAGCTTAGTGGATGCTAGCGGGAGGTCCACCTACAATGAGCAGTACTTC
.	TRBD2	TRBV5-4	TRBJ2-2	CASSLVPPGLAVNTETQFF	TGTGCCAGCAGCTTGGTCCCTCCGGGACTAGCTGTGAACACCGAGACGCAGTTTTTT
medium-sized	TRBD1	TRBV6-5	TRBJ2-7	CASRSTGGLSYEQYF	TGTGCCAGCAGATCAACAGGGGGATTATCCTACGAGCAGTACTTC
few	.	TRBV7-6	TRBJ2-7	CASSMDLAHHEQYF	TGTGCCAGCAGTATGGATCTAGCTCACCACGAGCAGTACTTC
once	.	TRBV6-1	TRBJ2-1	CASNPLGQFF	TGTGCCAGCAATCCGCTAGGGCAGTTCTTC
few	TRBD1	TRBV7-2	TRBJ2-7	CASSPTGANRYEQYF	TGTGCCAGCAGCCCCACAGGGGCGAACAGGTACGAGCAGTACTTC
.	TRBD2	TRBV7-9	TRBJ2-2	CASSRGGTTSTGELFF	TGTGCCAGCAGCCGGGGCGGGACTACATCCACCGGGGAGCTGTTTTTT
.	.	TRBV12-3/TRBV12-4	TRBJ2-2	CASSLESTGELFF	TGTGCCAGCAGTTTAGAGAGCACCGGGGAGCTGTTTTTT
.	TRBD2	TRBV7-6	TRBJ2-1	CASSLEVVLAEQFF	TGTGCCAGCAGCTTAGAGGTGGTTCTAGCGGAACAGTTCTTC
few	TRBD1	TRBV7-2	TRBJ2-1	CASQEQGAYNEQFF	TGTGCCAGTCAAGAACAGGGGGCGTACAATGAGCAGTTCTTC
.	.	TRBV7-8	TRBJ2-5	CASRGLGGGATETQYF	TGTGCCAGCAGGGGGCTAGGGGGAGGTGCCACAGAGACCCAGTACTTC
many	TRBD1	TRBV12-3/TRBV12-4	TRBJ2-3	CASSWDSKTDTQYF	TGTGCCAGCAGTTGGGACAGTAAAACAGATACGCAGTATTTT
.	.	TRBV6-1	TRBJ1-2	CASNRGSGPYGYTF	TGTGCCAGCAACAGAGGTTCTGGGCCTTATGGCTACACCTTC
.	.	TRBV7-2	TRBJ2-4	CASSAGVGGGDKNTQYF	TGTGCCAGCAGCGCGGGTGTCGGAGGGGGCGACAAAAACACTCAGTACTTC
many	.	TRBV7-2	TRBJ2-5	CASSTGKEQYF	TGTGCCAGCAGCACGGGGAAAGAGCAGTACTTC
once	TRBD1	TRBV7-2	TRBJ2-3	CACSAPQGGAKDTQYF	TGTGCGTGCAGCGCCCCACAGGGGGGAGCCAAAGATACGCAGTATTTC
once	.	TRBV5-6	TRBJ2-5	CASTPRAGGVQETQLF	TGTGCCAGCACCCCCCGGGCAGGGGGGGTCCAAGAGACCCAGCTCTTC
once	TRBD2	TRBV6-5	TRBJ2-5	CASSSDLGTSKQETQYF	TGTGCCAGCAGTTCCGACCTAGGGACTAGTAAACAAGAGACCCAGTACTTC
.	TRBD1	TRBV10-1	TRBJ2-1	CASSESIDRVETQFF	TGCGCCAGCAGTGAGTCGATTGACAGGGTGGAGACCCAGTTCTTC
.	.	TRBV7-2	TRBJ2-5	CASSLAGTSVETQYF	TGTGCCAGCAGCTTAGCCGGGACTTCCGTAGAGACCCAGTACTTC
.	TRBD2	TRBV7-2	TRBJ2-3	CASTHREGGNTEAQYF	TGTGCCAGCACGCACCGGGAGGGGGGGAACACAGAGGCGCAGTATTTT
.	.	TRBV7-9	TRBJ1-5	CASSLGGYSNQPQHF	TGTGCCAGCAGCTTAGGGGGCTATAGCAATCAGCCCCAGCATTTT
once	.	TRBV27	TRBJ2-5	CASSLSKGRVPDRETQYF	TGTGCCAGCAGTTTATCGAAAGGAAGGGTCCCTGATAGGGAGACCCAGTACTTC
many	.	TRBV27	TRBJ2-1	CASSLQGHSNEQFF	TGTGCCAGCAGTTTGCAAGGGCACAGCAATGAGCAGTTCTTC
many	.	TRBV24-1	TRBJ2-3	CATSDPSSTDTQYF	TGTGCCACCAGTGACCCCAGTAGCACAGATACGCAGTATTTT
many	.	TRBV11-3	TRBJ1-1	CASSLLLTEAFF	TGTGCCAGCAGCTTACTTTTAACTGAAGCTTTCTTT
many	TRBD2	TRBV7-2	TRBJ2-1	CASSQTSGNYNEQFF	TGTGCCAGCAGTCAGACTAGCGGGAACTACAATGAGCAGTTCTTC
few	TRBD2	TRBV7-2	TRBJ2-6	CASSILTSGSSGANVLTF	TGTGCCAGCAGCATCCTGACTAGCGGGAGCTCGGGGGCCAACGTCCTGACTTTC
few	.	TRBV5-6	TRBJ2-1	CASSFTHTPGSSYEQFF	TGTGCCAGCAGCTTCACACATACTCCGGGAAGCTCCTACGAGCAGTTCTTC
medium-sized	.	TRBV7-2	TRBJ2-7	CASSFRTSSYEQYF	TGTGCCAGCAGCTTTCGGACGAGCTCCTACGAGCAGTACTTC
medium-sized	TRBD2	TRBV6-1	TRBJ2-6	CASSGLAGRANVLTF	TGTGCCAGCAGTGGTTTAGCGGGCCGGGCCAACGTCCTGACTTTC
large	TRBD1	TRBV6-6	TRBJ2-3	CASRQGPLLDTQYF	TGTGCCAGCCGACAGGGGCCCCTTTTGGATACGCAGTATTTT
.	TRBD1	TRBV27	TRBJ2-1	CASSLTGQGTLGLPYNEQFF	TGTGCCAGCAGTTTAACAGGACAGGGGACACTGGGACTACCTTACAATGAGCAGTTCTTC
many	TRBD1	TRBV27	TRBJ2-1	CASSMDRGTFYNEQFF	TGTGCCAGCAGCATGGACAGGGGCACTTTCTACAATGAGCAGTTCTTC
many	.	TRBV7-8	TRBJ2-2	CASSLVQNTGELFF	TGTGCCAGCAGCTTAGTACAGAACACCGGGGAGCTGTTTTTT
many	TRBD2	TRBV7-2	TRBJ2-3	CASSLSSGPTDTQYF	TGTGCCAGCAGCTTATCTAGCGGACCCACAGATACGCAGTATTTT
.	.	TRBV7-3	TRBJ2-1	CASARFSSYNEQFF	TGTGCCAGTGCGCGGTTTAGCTCCTACAATGAGCAGTTCTTC
.	.	TRBV7-3	TRBJ2-3	CASSLPAEGNRQYF	TGTGCCAGCAGCCTCCCCGCGGAGGGCAACCGCCAGTATTTC
few	.	TRBV6-1	TRBJ2-6	CASSEAPGTF	TGTGCCAGCAGTGAAGCCCCCGGGACTTTC
few	.	TRBV19	TRBJ2-7	CASSTQGWGTYEQYF	TGTGCCAGTAGTACCCAGGGATGGGGTACCTACGAGCAGTACTTC
.	TRBD1	TRBV6-1	TRBJ2-5	CASRGQGAKKTQYF	TGTGCCAGTCGCGGACAGGGGGCGAAAAAGACCCAGTACTTC
.	TRBD1	TRBV28	TRBJ2-7	CASSHAGTGDGEQYF	TGTGCCAGCAGCCACGCCGGGACAGGGGATGGCGAGCAGTACTTC